This TCR beta chain is drawn from a study of T cells after yellow fever vaccination. Germline CDR1 and CDR2: SGHTA and FQGTGA. The V end was cut by 1 base, the J end by 5 bases, with 14 bases between. The CDR3 sequence is 15 residues long. This clonotype was observed many times. Its cognate antigen is unknown. Template switching by 5'RACE produced TCR cDNA, adding a universal primer site and UMIs. In TCRdb, the 5' RACE reads were re-called with MiXCR into one record per CDR3 protein. The data contain roughly 240,000 distinct CDR3 sequences, 6% to 8% of them singletons. Overall study findings and caveats: Faster peaking, at day 5 versus 15, marked a secondary response that was weaker. Repertoires sorted by FACS could include abundant clonotypes that are contaminants from the bulk population.

The gene calls are TRBV7-3 and TRBJ2-5; D possibly corresponds to TRBD1 (5 bases). The sequence was obtained from a man between 25 and 39 years old who received the YFV17D yellow fever vaccine. The source was CD4+ T cells sorted from PBMCs, collected on the day of the yellow fever booster vaccination. The DNA for the CDR3 is TGTGCCAGCAGCTTAATGGCTGGGCAGGGTGAGACCCAGTACTTC. Protein product: CASSLMAGQGETQYF. The full variable domain, its missing parts supplied by reference TRBV7-3 and TRBJ2-5, is GAGVSQTPSNKVTEKGKYVELRCDPISGHTALYWYRQSLGQGPEFLIYFQGTGAADDSGLPNDRFFAVRPEGSVSTLKIQRTERGDSAVYLCASSLMAGQGETQYFGPGTRLLVL.